This T cell receptor (beta chain) was identified during a study of shared clonotypes between healthy human individuals. At the level of the study: Two female and three male donors aged 18 to 49 were enrolled. Plates per donor: three CD4 naive, three CD4 memory, two CD8 naive, one CD8 memory. Points from the study as a whole: Researchers sampled only blood; tissue repertoires likely differ.

A CD45RA+ naive subset and a CD45RA-negative memory subset were split from CD4+ cells. Only one count was recorded for this clone. Its antigen is still unknown. Clones were read by immunoSEQ multiplex PCR, and TCRdb kept only the in-frame ones, dropping some. The data show millions of clones, 93% seen once. The sample was naive CD4+ T cells from PBMCs. Regarding subset: CD45RA+ positively selected. The clonotype was recovered from a man between 18 and 35 years old in good health. Some clones in this sample may be carry-over from other donors' samples.

CDR3 coding DNA: TGTGCCAGCCGATGGGGGAGGAACACCGGGGAGCTGTTTTTT. This encodes CASRWGRNTGELFF. This chain joins TRBV28 and TRBJ2-2, with D perhaps TRBD1 or TRBD2 (5 bases each). Trimming shortened V by 8 bases and J by 1 base, and 11 bases separated the two germline ends. The CDR3 is 14 amino acids. Germline lookup yields CDR1 MDHEN and CDR2 SYDVKM.